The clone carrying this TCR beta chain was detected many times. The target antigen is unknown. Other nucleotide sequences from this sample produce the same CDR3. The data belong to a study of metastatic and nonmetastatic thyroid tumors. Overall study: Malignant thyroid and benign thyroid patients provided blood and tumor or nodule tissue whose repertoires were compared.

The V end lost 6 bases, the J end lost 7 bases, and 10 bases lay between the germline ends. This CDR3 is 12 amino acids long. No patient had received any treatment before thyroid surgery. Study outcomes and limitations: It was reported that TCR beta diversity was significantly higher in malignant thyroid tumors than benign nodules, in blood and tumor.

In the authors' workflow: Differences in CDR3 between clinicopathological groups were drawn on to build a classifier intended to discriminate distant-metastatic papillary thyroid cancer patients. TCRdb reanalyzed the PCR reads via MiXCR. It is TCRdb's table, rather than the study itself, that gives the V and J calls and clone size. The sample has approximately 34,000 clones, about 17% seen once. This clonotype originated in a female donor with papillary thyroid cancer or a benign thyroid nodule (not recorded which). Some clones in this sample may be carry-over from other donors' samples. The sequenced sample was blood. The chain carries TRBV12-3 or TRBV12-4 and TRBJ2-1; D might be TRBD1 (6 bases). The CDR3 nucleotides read TGTGCCAGCAGCCATAGGGGGAATGAGCAGTTCTTC. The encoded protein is CASSHRGNEQFF.